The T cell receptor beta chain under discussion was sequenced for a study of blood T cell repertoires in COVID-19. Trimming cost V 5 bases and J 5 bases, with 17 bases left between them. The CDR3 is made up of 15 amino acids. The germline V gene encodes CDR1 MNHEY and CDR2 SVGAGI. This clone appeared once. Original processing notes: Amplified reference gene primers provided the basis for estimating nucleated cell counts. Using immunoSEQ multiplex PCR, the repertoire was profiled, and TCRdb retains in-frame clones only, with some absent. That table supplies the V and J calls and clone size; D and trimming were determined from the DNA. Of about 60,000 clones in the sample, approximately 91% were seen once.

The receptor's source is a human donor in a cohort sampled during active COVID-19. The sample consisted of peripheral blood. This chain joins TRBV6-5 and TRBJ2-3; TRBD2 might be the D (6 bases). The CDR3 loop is CASSPTRGLQDTQYF. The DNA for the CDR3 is TGTGCCAGCAGTCCGACTAGGGGCCTGCAAGATACGCAGTATTTT.